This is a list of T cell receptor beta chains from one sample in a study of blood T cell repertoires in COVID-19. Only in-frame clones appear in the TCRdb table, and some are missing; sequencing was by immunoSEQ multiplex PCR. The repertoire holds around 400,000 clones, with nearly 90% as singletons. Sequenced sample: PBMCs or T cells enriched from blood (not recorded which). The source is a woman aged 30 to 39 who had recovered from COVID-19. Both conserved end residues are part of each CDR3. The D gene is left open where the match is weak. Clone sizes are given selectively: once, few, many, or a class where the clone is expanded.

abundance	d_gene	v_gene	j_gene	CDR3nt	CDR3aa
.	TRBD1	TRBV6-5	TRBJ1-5	TGTGCCAGCACCTCGGACAGGTGGAGCAATCAGCCCCAGCATTTT	CASTSDRWSNQPQHF
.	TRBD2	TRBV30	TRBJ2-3	TGTGCCTGGAGCGGTAGCGGGGCAGATACGCAGTATTTT	CAWSGSGADTQYF
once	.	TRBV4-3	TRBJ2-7	TGCGCCAGCAGCCAAGCCCTGCCGGGGGTATCCTACGAGCAGTACTTC	CASSQALPGVSYEQYF
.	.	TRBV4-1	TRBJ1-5	TGCGCCAGCAGCCAAGTTGTAGGGAGTTCCTTGCCCCAGCATTTT	CASSQVVGSSLPQHF
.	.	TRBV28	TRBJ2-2	TGTGCCAGCAGTTTGGGTGGGCGTGACACCGGGGAGCTGTTTTTT	CASSLGGRDTGELFF
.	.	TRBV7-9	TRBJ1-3	TGTGCCAGCAGCTTAGCGGGCCGACTAAGCTCTGGAAACACCATATATTTT	CASSLAGRLSSGNTIYF
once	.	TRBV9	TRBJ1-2	TGTGCCAGCAGAAAGACAGGAAGCTATGGCTACACCTTC	CASRKTGSYGYTF
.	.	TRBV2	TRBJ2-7	TGTGCCAGCAGTTCCCGGTGGAGGGCCTACGAGCAGTACTTC	CASSSRWRAYEQYF
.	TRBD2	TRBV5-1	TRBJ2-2	TGCGCCAGCAGCTTGCGAAGCGGGGGGCCGAACACCGGGGAGCTGTTTTTT	CASSLRSGGPNTGELFF
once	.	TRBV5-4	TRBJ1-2	TGTGCCAGCAGCTTGTGGGGGCTGGTGGCATCTTATGGCTACACCTTC	CASSLWGLVASYGYTF
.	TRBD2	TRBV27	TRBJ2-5	TGTGCCAGCAGTTTAGCGAGCGGGAGTTTGAAGACCCAGTACTTC	CASSLASGSLKTQYF
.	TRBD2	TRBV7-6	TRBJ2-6	TGTGCCAGCAGCTCACTAGCGGGCCCCTCTGGGGCCAACGTCCTGACTTTC	CASSSLAGPSGANVLTF
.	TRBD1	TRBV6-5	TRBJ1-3	TGTGCCAGCATCGGGACAGCCTCTGGAAACACCATATATTTT	CASIGTASGNTIYF
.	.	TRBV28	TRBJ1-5	TGTGCCAGCACCGCGTCCGATGAGGGTATTGGGCCCCAGCATTTT	CASTASDEGIGPQHF
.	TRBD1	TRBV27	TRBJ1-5	TGTGCCAGCAGACCTTACACGGGGGACAGGGGTCAGCCCCAGCATTTT	CASRPYTGDRGQPQHF
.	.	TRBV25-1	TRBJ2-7	TGTGCCAGCCGCCCTGGGACATCTACCTACGAGCAGTACTTC	CASRPGTSTYEQYF
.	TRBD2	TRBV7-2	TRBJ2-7	TGTGCCAGCAGCCAGTCTAGCGGGAGGCTATCCTACGAGCAGTACTTC	CASSQSSGRLSYEQYF
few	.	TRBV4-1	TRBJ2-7	TGCGCCAGCAGCCAAGATCGGGGGGCGAAGCAGTACTTC	CASSQDRGAKQYF
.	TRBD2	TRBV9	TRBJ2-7	TGTGCCAGCAGCGTAGTGAACACAGCGGGAGTTTCCTCTAGACTGTACTTC	CASSVVNTAGVSSRLYF
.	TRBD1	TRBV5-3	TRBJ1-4	TGTGCCAGAAGAGGGGCGACAGGGGGTCCGAAGGAAAAACTGTTTTTT	CARRGATGGPKEKLFF
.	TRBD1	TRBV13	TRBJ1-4	TGTGCCAGCAGCCTTCGACAGGGGGCTATCAATGAAAAACTGTTTTTT	CASSLRQGAINEKLFF
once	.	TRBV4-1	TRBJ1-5	TGCGCCAGCAGCCAAGCGACCGGCGCAGCGGGGCATCGGCAGCCCCAGCATTTT	CASSQATGAAGHRQPQHF
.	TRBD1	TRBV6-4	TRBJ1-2	TGTGCCAGCAGTAGACAGGGTTTGGATGGCTACACCTTC	CASSRQGLDGYTF
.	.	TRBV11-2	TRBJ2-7	TGTGCCAGCAGCCGGACAGACAAGGGCACCTACGAGCAGTACTTC	CASSRTDKGTYEQYF
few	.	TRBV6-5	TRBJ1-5	TGTGCCAGCAACGGGGAGGGGGGCGTCAATCAGCCCCAGCATTTT	CASNGEGGVNQPQHF
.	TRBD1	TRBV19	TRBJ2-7	TGTGCCAGTAGTCCAGGACAGGGATGGTCCTACGAGCAGTACTTC	CASSPGQGWSYEQYF
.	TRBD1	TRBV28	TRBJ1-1	TGTGCCAGCAGTTTGGGTACAGGGGATGGAGAGACTGAAGCTTTCTTT	CASSLGTGDGETEAFF
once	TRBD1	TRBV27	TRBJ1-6	TGTGCCAGCAGGCAAGGGACAGGGACTTCACCCCTCCACTTT	CASRQGTGTSPLHF
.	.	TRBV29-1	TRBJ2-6	TGCAGCGTTGAAGTTAGGTCAGACAACTCTGGGGCCAACGTCCTGACTTTC	CSVEVRSDNSGANVLTF
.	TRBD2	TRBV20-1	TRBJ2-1	TGCAGTGCTAGTAGTTTAGCGGGCAATGAGCAGTTCTTC	CSASSLAGNEQFF
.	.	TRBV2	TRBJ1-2	TGTGCCAGCAGTGAAGCGGTATCCGCGAGAGGAGGCTACACCTTC	CASSEAVSARGGYTF
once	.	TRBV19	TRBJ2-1	TGTGCCAGTAGTATCGGGCAGGGAAAGTTCAATGAGCAGTTCTTC	CASSIGQGKFNEQFF
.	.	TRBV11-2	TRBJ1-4	TGTGCCAGCAGCTTAGTCTATGAAAAACTGTTTTTT	CASSLVYEKLFF
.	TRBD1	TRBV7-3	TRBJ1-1	TGTGCCAGCAGCCGGGACAGGAGCACTGAAGCTTTCTTT	CASSRDRSTEAFF
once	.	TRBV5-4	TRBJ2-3	TGTGCCAGCAGCACTCAGACAGGTCCCCTTTCGGCAGATACGCAGTATTTT	CASSTQTGPLSADTQYF
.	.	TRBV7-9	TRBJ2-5	TGTGCCAGCAGCTCCCGACTTGATCAAGAGACCCAGTACTTC	CASSSRLDQETQYF
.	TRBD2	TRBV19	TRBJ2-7	TGTGCCAGTAGCTTCACCAGCGGGGGAAATGTCGAGCAGTACTTC	CASSFTSGGNVEQYF
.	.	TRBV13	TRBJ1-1	TGTGCCAGCAGCTTAGTTGTTGGAGGGAGGGGAATGAACACTGAAGCTTTCTTT	CASSLVVGGRGMNTEAFF
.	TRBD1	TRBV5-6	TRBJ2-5	TGTGCCAGCAGCCCCCTCGGAAGGGGGCCGGAGACCCAGTACTTC	CASSPLGRGPETQYF
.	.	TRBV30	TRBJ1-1	TGTGCCTGGAGTGCAACTACGAGGGCTTTCTTT	CAWSATTRAFF
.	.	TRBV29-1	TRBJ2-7	TGCAGCGTCGCCGAGACAGTCTACGAGCAGTACTTC	CSVAETVYEQYF
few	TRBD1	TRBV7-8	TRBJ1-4	TGTGCCAGCAGCTTTGGGGACAGGGGCTTTGAAAAACTGTTTTTT	CASSFGDRGFEKLFF
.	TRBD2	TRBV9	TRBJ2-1	TGTGCCAGCAGCCATCGACTAGCGGGAGGCAATGAGCAGTTCTTC	CASSHRLAGGNEQFF
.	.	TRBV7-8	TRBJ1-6	TGTGCCAGCAGTCCTATTCAAACAGGAAGCTCCTATAATTCACCCCTCCACTTT	CASSPIQTGSSYNSPLHF